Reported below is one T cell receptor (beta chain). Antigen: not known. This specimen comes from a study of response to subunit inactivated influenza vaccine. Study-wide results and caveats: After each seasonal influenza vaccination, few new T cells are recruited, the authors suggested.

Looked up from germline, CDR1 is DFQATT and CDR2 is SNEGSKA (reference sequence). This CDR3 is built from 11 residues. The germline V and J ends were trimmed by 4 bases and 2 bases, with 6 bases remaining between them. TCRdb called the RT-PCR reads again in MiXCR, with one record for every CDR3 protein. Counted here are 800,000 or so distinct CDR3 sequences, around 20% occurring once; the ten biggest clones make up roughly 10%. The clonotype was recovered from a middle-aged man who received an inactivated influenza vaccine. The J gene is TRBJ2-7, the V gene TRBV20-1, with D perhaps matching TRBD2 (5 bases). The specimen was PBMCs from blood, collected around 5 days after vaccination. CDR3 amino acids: CSATGAYEQYF. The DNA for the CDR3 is TGCAGTGCTACCGGGGCCTACGAGCAGTACTTC.